These 7 T cell receptor beta chains originate from one sample sequenced in a study of blood T cell repertoires in COVID-19. Sequenced by immunoSEQ multiplex PCR; TCRdb stores in-frame clones only, minus some. The sample carries about 350,000 clones, 87% recorded once. The specimen sequenced was peripheral blood. The origin of the receptors is a woman aged 50 to 60 with COVID-19, enrolled during active disease.

The rearrangement uses TRBV19 and TRBJ1-4, with 9 bases lining up with TRBD1. The CDR3 has 16 amino acids. Losses at the gene ends were 3 bases for V and 8 bases for J; bases not matched to a gene: 10. The germline gives CDR1 LNHDA, CDR2 SQIVND (reference sequence). CDR3 coding DNA: TGTGCCAGTAGTATTCCGCCGGGACAGGGCAGGGAAAAACTGTTTTTT. As protein: CASSIPPGQGREKLFF.

The chain uses TRBV6-5 and TRBJ2-1; weak D call: TRBD1 (6 bases). This CDR3 spans 14 amino acids. Trimming removed 7 bases from V and 3 bases from J, with 13 bases in between. Germline assignment: CDR1 MNHEY and CDR2 SVGAGI. This CDR3 is CASMDRTSYNEQFF. CDR3 DNA: TGTGCCAGCATGGACAGAACAAGCTACAATGAGCAGTTCTTC.

This clone was observed a single time. The rearrangement uses TRBV6-6 and TRBJ2-3; possible D gene TRBD1, 5 bases. Trimming took 10 bases from V and 0 from J, leaving 14 bases between them. Germline V gene lookup returns CDR1 MNHNY and CDR2 SVGAGI (reference sequence). CDR3 length: 14 residues. Here the CDR3 DNA reads TGTGCCACTAAGGTGGGGCATAGCACAGATACGCAGTATTTT. Translation: CATKVGHSTDTQYF.

This chain joins TRBV28 and TRBJ1-2; the match to TRBD1 covers 12 bases. The germline V gene has CDR1 MDHEN and CDR2 SYDVKM. J lost 4 bases, V lost 5 bases, and 8 bases had no gene match. This CDR3 has 16 residues. CDR3: CASSGGGQGAIYGYTF. CDR3 bases: TGTGCCAGCAGTGGCGGGGGACAGGGGGCCATCTATGGCTACACCTTC.

The V gene is TRBV19, the J gene TRBJ2-1; D unclear. The germline V gene has CDR1 LNHDA and CDR2 SQIVND (reference sequence). The ends were cut back, 6 bases at V and 8 bases at J, with 8 bases in the middle. The CDR3 loop spans 11 amino acids. CDR3 sequence (DNA): TGTGCCAGTAGCTGGAGCGATGAGCAGTTCTTC. Translating it yields CASSWSDEQFF.

This clone has just one count. The V and J genes are TRBV29-1 and TRBJ1-2; D is perhaps TRBD1 (6 bases). This CDR3 comprises 15 residues. The germline CDR1 and CDR2 sequences are SQVTM and ANQGSEA. Between the trimmed V and J ends, which lost 5 bases and 2 bases, there was a span of 18 bases. CDR3 in DNA: TGCAGCGTTCGGGCATCTTTGGGGGCAAACTATGGCTACACCTTC. Protein sequence: CSVRASLGANYGYTF. The complete variable domain, with remaining parts taken from reference TRBV29-1 and TRBJ1-2, reads SAVISQKPSRDICQRGTSLTIQCQVDSQVTMMFWYRQQPGQSLTLIATANQGSEATYESGFVIDKFPISRPNLTFSTLTVSNMSPEDSSIYLCSVRASLGANYGYTFGSGTRLTVV.

This clone was recorded only once. The chain links TRBV18 to TRBJ2-7, with D possibly TRBD2 on 6 matching bases. The CDR3 has 15 amino acids. V lost 3 bases to trimming and J lost 2 bases, with 14 bases between them. From germline, CDR1 is KGHSH and CDR2 LQKENI. CDR3 nucleotide sequence: TGTGCCAGCTCACCCTCGGCCCGCGGGACCTACGAGCAGTACTTC. It is translated as CASSPSARGTYEQYF.